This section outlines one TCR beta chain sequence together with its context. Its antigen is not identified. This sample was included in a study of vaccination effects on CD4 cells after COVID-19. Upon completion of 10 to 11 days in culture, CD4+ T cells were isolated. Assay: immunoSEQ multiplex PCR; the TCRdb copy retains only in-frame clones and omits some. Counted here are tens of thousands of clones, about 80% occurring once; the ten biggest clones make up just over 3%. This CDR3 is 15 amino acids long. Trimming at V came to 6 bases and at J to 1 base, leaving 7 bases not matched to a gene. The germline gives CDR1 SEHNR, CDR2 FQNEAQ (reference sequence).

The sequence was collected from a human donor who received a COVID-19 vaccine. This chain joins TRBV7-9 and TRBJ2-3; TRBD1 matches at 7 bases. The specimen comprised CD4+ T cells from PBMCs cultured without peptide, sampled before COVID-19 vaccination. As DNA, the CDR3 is TGTGCCAGCAGTCTTAGACAGGGAGGCACAGATACGCAGTATTTT. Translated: CASSLRQGGTDTQYF.